Following are 17 T cell receptor beta chains from one sample sequenced in a study of graft-versus-host responses after intestinal transplantation. TCRdb's table, derived via immunoSEQ multiplex PCR, lists solely in-frame clones and lacks some. This sample carries about 73,000 clones, nearly 90% of them seen once, and the ten largest clones take about 4.3%. Their recognized antigens are unknown. The specimen was unstimulated CD8+ T cells sorted from spleen or lymph node cells, collected before transplant. The receptors shown here come from a human donor who was the organ donor for an intestinal transplant.

This rearrangement joins TRBV29-1 to TRBJ2-3; TRBD2 aligns across 13 bases. There are 14 residues in the CDR3. The trim removed 5 bases at V and 3 bases at J, leaving 2 bases unmatched. Germline CDR1 reads SQVTM; CDR2 reads ANQGSEA. The CDR3 is CSVWTSGGTDTQYF. Here the CDR3 DNA reads TGCAGCGTTTGGACTAGCGGGGGAACAGATACGCAGTATTTT.

The chain carries TRBV18 and TRBJ2-3, with a weak D call TRBD2 (6 bases). Deletions cut 4 bases from V and 0 bases from J, with 20 bases between. The germline CDR1 and CDR2 sequences are KGHSH and LQKENI. The CDR3 contains 18 residues. The CDR3, as DNA: TGTGCCAGCTCACGCCTTCCGCTAGCGTCGGGTAGCACAGATACGCAGTATTTT. Translated: CASSRLPLASGSTDTQYF.

This clone has only one observation. The V call is TRBV5-4, the J call TRBJ1-4, with 9 bases lining up with TRBD1. Germline V gene lookup returns CDR1 SGHNT and CDR2 YYREEE (reference sequence). This CDR3 contains 15 residues. J lost 5 bases, V lost 4 bases, and 6 bases had no gene match. For the CDR3, the DNA is TGTGCCAGCAGCGAGGCCGGGACAGGGAATGAAAAACTGTTTTTT. Its protein is CASSEAGTGNEKLFF. The full variable domain, in which reference TRBV5-4 and TRBJ1-4 provide the parts outside the CDR3, is ETGVTQSPTHLIKTRGQQVTLRCSSQSGHNTVSWYQQALGQGPQFIFQYYREEENGRGNFPPRFSGLQFPNYSSELNVNALELDDSALYLCASSEAGTGNEKLFFGSGTQLSVL.

The chain employs TRBV13 and TRBJ2-4; perhaps TRBD2 as D (6 bases). Germline CDR1 reads PRHDT; CDR2 reads FYEKMQ (reference sequence). Trimming left V 5 bases short and J 7 bases short, with 15 bases between. The CDR3 is 14 amino acids. The CDR3 coding sequence is TGTGCCAGCAGCCCACCATTCGGAGGGAACATTCAGTACTTC. Its translation: CASSPPFGGNIQYF.

The chain employs TRBV7-2 and TRBJ2-3; a weak D match, TRBD1 (6 bases). Germline V CDR1 and CDR2: SGHTA, FQGNSA. The CDR3 is 15 residues long. The V end was cut by 5 bases, the J end by 4 bases, with 16 bases between. The CDR3 nucleotides are TGTGCCAGCAGCCTGACGATGGGGGCCTCAGATACGCAGTATTTT. Amino acids: CASSLTMGASDTQYF.

The chain combines TRBV4-2 with TRBJ1-1; 8 positions match TRBD1. Germline values: CDR1 LGHNA, CDR2 YNFKEQ. CDR3 length: 17 amino acids. Trimming at V came to 0 bases and at J to 5 bases, leaving 11 bases not matched to a gene. CDR3 in amino acids: CASSQDLDRAGITEAFF. Written as DNA, the CDR3 is TGTGCCAGCAGCCAAGATCTGGACAGGGCGGGGATTACTGAAGCTTTCTTT.

This clone was detected once. This chain connects TRBV29-1 to TRBJ2-3; a weak D match, TRBD1 (6 bases). The V gene lost 5 bases and the J gene lost 3 bases, with 12 bases spanning the gap. The CDR3 covers 13 residues. Germline CDR1 SQVTM, CDR2 ANQGSEA. CDR3 sequence: CSVSVQGTDTQYF. In nucleotides, the CDR3 is TGCAGCGTTTCCGTACAGGGAACAGATACGCAGTATTTT.

The chain carries TRBV2 and TRBJ2-3, with a possible D match to TRBD2 (6 bases). This CDR3 has 15 amino acids. V was pared by 4 bases and J by 5 bases, with 16 bases between. Germline V gene data show CDR1 as SNHLY and CDR2 as FYNNEI. CDR3 bases: TGTGCCAGCAGTGCGGGGGACGCGCACCGAGATACGCAGTATTTT. This codes for CASSAGDAHRDTQYF.

The chain uses TRBV28 and TRBJ1-2, with TRBD1 identical over 8 bases. Trimming took 6 bases from V and 3 from J; bases not matched to a gene: 9. The CDR3 is 15 residues long. CDR1 and CDR2 (germline): MDHEN, SYDVKM. This chain's CDR3 is CASSRGLGRDYGYTF. CDR3 sequence (DNA): TGTGCCAGCAGCAGGGGGCTGGGTCGGGACTATGGCTACACCTTC.

A few counts support this clone. The chain couples TRBV6-6 to TRBJ1-2; perhaps TRBD1 as D (5 bases). Germline CDR1 reads MNHNY; CDR2 reads SVGAGI (reference sequence). Trimming took off 5 bases at V and 2 bases at J, with 15 bases between the two ends. CDR3 length: 15 residues. The CDR3 DNA is TGTGCCAGCAGTCCGCCCAGGGTGAAGAACTATGGCTACACCTTC. It is translated as CASSPPRVKNYGYTF.

The CDR3 here is CASSPIGGGNQPQHF. The CDR3 DNA is TGTGCCAGCAGCCCCATAGGGGGGGGAAATCAGCCCCAGCATTTT. The chain links TRBV11-2 to TRBJ1-5; possibly TRBD1 for D (6 bases). The V end was cut by 5 bases, the J end by 4 bases, with 15 bases between. The germline gives CDR1 SGHAT, CDR2 FQNNGV. The CDR3 spans 15 residues.

The chain is built from TRBV10-3 and TRBJ2-3; 13 nucleotides line up with TRBD2. The CDR3 extends over 18 amino acids. The germline gives CDR1 ENHRY, CDR2 SYGVKD. The junction had 5 bases not matched to a gene; V was cut back by 0 bases and J by 2 bases. The CDR3, as DNA: TGTGCCATCAGTGAGTCGTTGACTAGCGGGGGGCTCACAGATACGCAGTATTTT. Protein sequence: CAISESLTSGGLTDTQYF.

The chain carries TRBV16 and TRBJ1-3; 8 positions match TRBD1. The CDR3 consists of 17 residues. V lost 4 bases to trimming and J lost 4 bases; unmatched junction nucleotides: 12. Germline V CDR1 and CDR2: KGHSY, FQNENV. The CDR3 DNA reads as TGTGCCAGCAGCCTCTCCCTACAGGGGGAAGGAGGAAACACCATATATTTT. Residues: CASSLSLQGEGGNTIYF.

The chain carries TRBV29-1 and TRBJ2-1; TRBD2 aligns across 7 bases. J gave up 4 bases and V 0 bases, and 6 bases lay outside the gene matches. The germline V gene encodes CDR1 SQVTM and CDR2 ANQGSEA. The CDR3 covers 15 residues. CDR3 sequence reads: CSVEEDGRGYNEQFF. As DNA, the CDR3 is TGCAGCGTTGAAGAAGACGGGCGGGGGTACAATGAGCAGTTCTTC.

This clone was counted once. The chain is built from TRBV25-1 and TRBJ1-5, with 8 bases matching TRBD1. V shed 3 bases and J 0 bases; nucleotides not matched to a gene: 4. Germline CDR1 MGHDK, CDR2 SYGVNS. CDR3 size: 16 residues. The CDR3 reads CASSDGTGYSNQPQHF. In DNA form, the CDR3 reads TGTGCCAGCAGTGACGGGACAGGTTATAGCAATCAGCCCCAGCATTTT.

The table lists this clone with a count of one. This rearrangement joins TRBV28 to TRBJ1-2, with a tentative D call TRBD1 (5 bases). Trimming cost V 3 bases and J 10 bases, with 24 bases left between them. Germline assignment: CDR1 MDHEN and CDR2 SYDVKM. This CDR3 spans 16 amino acids. The DNA for the CDR3 is TGTGCCAGCAGTTTTTTTCCCTTGGTAAGACAGAATGACTACACCTTC. This encodes CASSFFPLVRQNDYTF.

This sequence joins TRBV28 and TRBJ1-5; D gene ambiguous. Trimming took off 1 base at V and 5 bases at J, with 3 bases between the two ends. CDR3 size: 12 residues. Germline V gene lookup returns CDR1 MDHEN and CDR2 SYDVKM. Here the CDR3 DNA reads TGTGCCAGCAGTTTATCAGATCAGCCCCAGCATTTT. This translates into CASSLSDQPQHF.